These 2 T cell receptor beta chains came from one sample sequenced in a study of cytomegalovirus exposure and HLA in healthy donors (dated by TCRdb to about 2017). Library generation was performed with the immunoSEQ multiplex PCR assay. TCRdb re-hosts the immuneACCESS table, in-frame sequences only. Its copies lack some clones; in the studies checked, an unresolved V gene accounts for under half of them, and the cause for the rest is not known. This sample comprises around 130,000 clones, under 90% of them detected only once. The top ten clones comprise roughly 2% of the sample. Source material: PBMCs. The origin of the receptors is a young woman in good health and CMV-seronegative.

The sample holds one count of this clone. V and J are TRBV7-2 and TRBJ2-7, with 9 nucleotides matching TRBD2. This CDR3 has 19 residues. J gave up 2 bases and V 1 base, and 15 bases lay outside the gene matches. Germline CDR1 reads SGHTA; CDR2 reads FQGNSA. CDR3 amino acids: CASSLVGRGGPMIAYEQYF. The CDR3 nucleotides are TGTGCCAGCAGCTTAGTTGGGCGGGGGGGCCCTATGATAGCCTACGAGCAGTACTTC.

J is TRBJ2-7 and V is TRBV2; perhaps TRBD2 as D (5 bases). CDR3 length equals 14 residues. V was trimmed by 6 bases and J by 0 bases, leaving 12 bases between them. CDR1 and CDR2 (germline): SNHLY, FYNNEI. The CDR3 reads CASRDSFRSYEQYF. Here the CDR3 DNA reads TGTGCCAGCAGGGACTCCTTCCGCTCCTACGAGCAGTACTTC.